Below are 16 T cell receptor beta chains sequenced from a single sample in a study of blood T cell repertoires in COVID-19. Profiled with immunoSEQ multiplex PCR; TCRdb holds only in-frame clones, not every one. The table has about 140,000 clones, about 83% seen once. Sample: peripheral blood. The receptor source for this set is a human donor in a cohort sampled during active COVID-19.

The chain joins TRBV5-1 to TRBJ2-1; 16 nucleotides align to TRBD2. J was trimmed by 10 bases and V by 4 bases; bases with no gene match: 11. Germline lookup yields CDR1 SGHRS and CDR2 YFSETQ. The CDR3 covers 17 residues. In nucleotides, the CDR3 is TGCGCCAGCAGCGTAGGGGTTGGGACTAGCGGGAGGGAAGAGCAGTTCTTC. Encoded protein: CASSVGVGTSGREEQFF.

The V gene is TRBV29-1, the J gene TRBJ1-1; no firm D call. The CDR3 contains 13 residues. Germline lookup yields CDR1 SQVTM and CDR2 ANQGSEA. Between the trimmed V and J ends, which lost 4 bases and 3 bases, there was a span of 12 bases. CDR3 in DNA: TGCAGCGTTGCTTTAAGTGGAGACACTGAAGCTTTCTTT. Its translation: CSVALSGDTEAFF.

The chain recombines TRBV27 with TRBJ2-7, with 10 bases matching TRBD2. The CDR3 extends over 15 amino acids. After removal of 3 bases from V and 6 bases from J, the junction contained 8 bases not matched to a gene. CDR1 and CDR2 (germline): MNHEY, SMNVEV (reference sequence). The CDR3 sequence is CASSLEAGGPREQYF. CDR3 bases: TGTGCCAGCAGTTTGGAAGCGGGAGGGCCCCGCGAGCAGTACTTC.

The gene calls are TRBV27 and TRBJ2-1, with 9 bases fitting TRBD2. CDR1 and CDR2 (germline): MNHEY, SMNVEV (reference sequence). The CDR3 runs 16 residues. Trimming at V came to 5 bases and at J to 8 bases, leaving 13 bases not matched to a gene. The DNA for the CDR3 is TGTGCCAGCAGTCCCAGCACGGCTAGCGGGATCTATGAGCAGTTCTTC. Translated: CASSPSTASGIYEQFF.

The CDR3 coding sequence is TGTGCCAGCAGTTTTTGGCAGGGCAAAGAGACCCAGTACTTC. Protein product: CASSFWQGKETQYF. The chain uses TRBV28 and TRBJ2-5; D perhaps matches TRBD1 (5 bases). This CDR3 is built from 14 residues. Germline V lookup: CDR1 MDHEN, CDR2 SYDVKM. V lost 3 bases and J lost 3, with 11 bases in between. The full variable domain, rest sourced from reference TRBV28 and TRBJ2-5, is DVKVTQSSRYLVKRTGEKVFLECVQDMDHENMFWYRQDPGLGLRLIYFSYDVKMKEKGDIPEGYSVSREKKERFSLILESASTNQTSMYLCASSFWQGKETQYFGPGTRLLVL.

The chain joins TRBV6-6 to TRBJ2-5; D not resolved. The CDR3 covers 12 residues. The germline V gene has CDR1 MNHNY and CDR2 SVGAGI (reference sequence). Between the trimmed V and J ends, which lost 5 bases and 2 bases, there was a span of 6 bases. In DNA form, the CDR3 reads TGTGCCAGCAGTACATCACAAGAGACCCAGTACTTC. This encodes CASSTSQETQYF.

V gene TRBV5-1 combines with J gene TRBJ2-3; the D gene is possibly TRBD2 (5 bases). This CDR3 region has 13 residues. The germline CDR1 and CDR2 sequences are SGHRS and YFSETQ. V shed 6 bases and J shed 3 bases, with 11 bases lying between them. The CDR3 loop reads CASTPGDTDTQYF. The CDR3 DNA reads as TGCGCCAGCACCCCCGGGGATACAGATACGCAGTATTTT.

This rearrangement joins TRBV7-2 to TRBJ2-1; 8 bases are shared with TRBD1. Trimming at V came to 5 bases and at J to 0 bases, leaving 3 bases not matched to a gene. This CDR3 has 15 amino acids. CDR1 is SGHTA, CDR2 FQGNSA, per germline. The CDR3 nucleotides are TGTGCCAGCAGCGCCGACAGGGGCTCCTACAATGAGCAGTTCTTC. It codes for CASSADRGSYNEQFF.

This chain connects TRBV27 to TRBJ2-3, with a weak D call TRBD2 (6 bases). V dropped 5 bases and J dropped 9 bases, with 12 bases sitting between them. The V gene's germline CDR1 is MNHEY and CDR2 SMNVEV (reference sequence). The CDR3 is 12 amino acids. The DNA of the CDR3 is TGTGCCAGCAGTCCGTCGGAGGGGACGCAGTATTTT. It codes for CASSPSEGTQYF.

This clone was observed a single time. The chain couples TRBV19 to TRBJ1-2, with D tentatively TRBD1 (5 bases). This CDR3 contains 15 residues. Germline values: CDR1 LNHDA, CDR2 SQIVND (reference sequence). Trimming took off 6 bases at V and 3 bases at J, with 17 bases between the two ends. The CDR3 region is CASSPLRGVDYGYTF. As DNA, the CDR3 is TGTGCCAGTAGCCCCCTCCGGGGGGTAGACTATGGCTACACCTTC.

The V gene is TRBV19, the J gene TRBJ2-1; a possible D gene is TRBD1 (6 bases). Germline loops: CDR1 LNHDA, CDR2 SQIVND (reference sequence). The germline V and J ends were trimmed by 5 bases and 7 bases, with 18 bases remaining between them. The CDR3 loop spans 15 amino acids. The chain's CDR3 is CASSPAGTPWNEQFF. CDR3 nucleotide sequence: TGTGCCAGTAGTCCAGCCGGGACACCTTGGAATGAGCAGTTCTTC.

This clone was observed a handful of times. This chain connects TRBV10-3 to TRBJ1-1; no clear D. This CDR3 has 12 amino acids. CDR1 and CDR2 (germline): ENHRY, SYGVKD. The V and J ends lost 8 bases and 0 bases respectively, with 7 bases between them. CDR3 nucleotide sequence: TGTGCCATCGCCACGGTGAACACTGAAGCTTTCTTT. It specifies CAIATVNTEAFF.

This clone was counted once. Written as DNA, the CDR3 is TGTGCCAGCAGCCTTGGACTAGCGGCTAGCACAGATACGCAGTATTTT. Translation gives CASSLGLAASTDTQYF. The gene calls are TRBV5-6 and TRBJ2-3, with 10 bases identical to TRBD2. With 4 bases clipped from V and 0 bases from J, the junction kept 5 bases outside the gene matches. The CDR3 runs 16 residues. Germline V gene sequence: CDR1 SGHDT, CDR2 YYEEEE. Drawing the rest from reference TRBV5-6 and TRBJ2-3, the complete variable domain is DAGVTQSPTHLIKTRGQQVTLRCSPKSGHDTVSWYQQALGQGPQFIFQYYEEEERQRGNFPDRFSGHQFPNYSSELNVNALLLGDSALYLCASSLGLAASTDTQYFGPGTRLTVL.

This chain joins TRBV9 and TRBJ2-1; TRBD2 aligns across 8 bases. V was clipped by 0 bases and J by 7 bases; unmatched bases: 6. The CDR3 is made up of 15 amino acids. CDR1 and CDR2 from the germline V gene are SGDLS and YYNGEE. The CDR3 is CASSVASGRVNEQFF. The CDR3 DNA is TGTGCCAGCAGCGTAGCAAGCGGGAGAGTGAATGAGCAGTTCTTC.

CDR3 residues: CASSTGQTATNEKLFF. DNA of the CDR3: TGTGCCAGCAGTACAGGACAGACTGCAACTAATGAAAAACTGTTTTTT. The V call is TRBV11-1, the J call TRBJ1-4, with D possibly matching TRBD1 (6 bases). Trimming took 6 bases from V and 0 from J, leaving 14 bases between them. The V gene's germline CDR1 is SGHAT and CDR2 FQDESV (reference sequence). There are 16 residues in the CDR3.

The genes are TRBV5-6 and TRBJ2-5; maybe TRBD1 (5 bases). Germline lookup yields CDR1 SGHDT and CDR2 YYEEEE. The V and J ends lost 2 bases and 7 bases respectively, with 21 bases between them. CDR3 size: 16 residues. The CDR3 protein is CASSFPGQGATGTQYF. The CDR3 DNA sequence: TGTGCCAGCAGCTTTCCGGGCCAGGGCGCGACGGGGACCCAGTACTTC. Full variable domain (missing parts from reference TRBV5-6 and TRBJ2-5): DAGVTQSPTHLIKTRGQQVTLRCSPKSGHDTVSWYQQALGQGPQFIFQYYEEEERQRGNFPDRFSGHQFPNYSSELNVNALLLGDSALYLCASSFPGQGATGTQYFGPGTRLLVL.